The 10 T cell receptor beta chains given below trace back to one sample, sequenced in a study of blood T cells in healthy people across ages (dated by TCRdb to about 2015). The library was obtained by 5' RACE. Sequencing was carried out with an Illumina HiSeq 2500. A second PCR of roughly 7 to 11 cycles was performed with a sample-barcoded 5' primer and a J-beta primer mix. TCRdb reanalyzed the raw reads on its own, using fastp at Q25 for trimming and MiXCR for clone calling, and kept in-frame beta chains. Every distinct CDR3 protein forms one entry, paired with its most common genes and DNA. This sample lists some 800,000 distinct CDR3 sequences; approximately 25% were detected once. The ten largest clones add up to roughly 3.8% of the sample. The sample was also linked to a second study, of T cells of mothers and their children.

Sample: blood. The receptors originated from a boy younger than 18 in good health.

This sequence joins TRBV24-1 and TRBJ2-2; 7 bases map to TRBD1. The CDR3 has 14 residues. V was clipped by 8 bases and J by 0 bases; unmatched bases: 2. The V gene's germline CDR1 is KGHDR and CDR2 SFDVKD. The CDR3 loop is CATTTGANTGELFF. In DNA, the CDR3 is TGTGCCACCACTACAGGGGCGAACACCGGGGAGCTGTTTTTT.

In this sample, this clonotype turned up a few times. V usage is TRBV5-1 and J usage is TRBJ2-2; D gene ambiguous. In germline, CDR1 is SGHRS, CDR2 YFSETQ. V lost 1 base and J 0 bases, leaving 13 bases between the germline ends. The CDR3 length is 17 residues. CDR3 DNA sequence: TGCGCCAGCAGCTTGTCGTACTTCTCGGCGAACACCGGGGAGCTGTTTTTT. Protein product: CASSLSYFSANTGELFF.

The chain uses TRBV6-2 or TRBV6-3 and TRBJ2-5; no reliable D call. The CDR3 is 15 amino acids. V lost 1 base and J lost 2, with 11 bases in between. Germline loops: CDR1 MNHEY, CDR2 SVGEGT. The DNA of the CDR3 is TGTGCCAGCAGTTACTTTCCTATCTATCAAGAGACCCAGTACTTC. This translates into CASSYFPIYQETQYF.

This clonotype was observed a few times. The V and J genes are TRBV28 and TRBJ2-5; 14 bases fit TRBD2. V dropped 4 bases and J dropped 5; count of bases not matched to a gene: 6. The V gene's germline CDR1 is MDHEN and CDR2 SYDVKM. The CDR3 loop spans 16 amino acids. The CDR3 DNA reads as TGTGCCAGCAGTTCCCGACTAGCGGGGGGGTTCGAGACCCAGTACTTC. This gives the protein CASSSRLAGGFETQYF.

The chain links TRBV6-1 to TRBJ2-7, with 9 positions matching TRBD2. The CDR3 extends over 15 amino acids. J was trimmed by 4 bases and V by 0 bases; bases with no gene match: 4. Germline V lookup: CDR1 MNHNS, CDR2 SASEGT. DNA for the CDR3: TGTGCCAGCAGTGAAGCCCAGCGGGAGGTTTACGAGCAGTACTTC. This sequence encodes CASSEAQREVYEQYF.

V is TRBV5-1 and J is TRBJ2-5, with TRBD2 matching 8 bases. This CDR3 comprises 15 residues. Trimming at V came to 3 bases and at J to 4 bases, leaving 8 bases not matched to a gene. Germline CDR1 SGHRS, CDR2 YFSETQ. The CDR3 region is CASSSPAGVRETQYF. CDR3 nucleotide sequence: TGCGCCAGCAGCTCGCCAGCGGGGGTCCGAGAGACCCAGTACTTC.

V gene TRBV24-1 combines with J gene TRBJ1-2; no firm D call. V was pared by 3 bases and J by 0 bases, with 10 bases between. The CDR3 loop spans 15 amino acids. Looked up from germline, CDR1 is KGHDR and CDR2 is SFDVKD. The CDR3 here is CATSDPRSPNYGYTF. The DNA of the CDR3 is TGTGCCACCAGTGATCCCAGGTCTCCTAACTATGGCTACACCTTC.

V and J are TRBV12-3 or TRBV12-4 and TRBJ1-1; D unresolved. V was shortened by 6 bases and J by 4 bases, with 15 bases between the two germline ends. The CDR3 sequence is 14 residues long. The CDR3 nucleotides are TGTGCCAGCAGGTCCCCCGGGAAGGCCACTGAAGCTTTCTTT. Translating gives CASRSPGKATEAFF.

This clonotype appeared a few times. The junction does not match germline at one end; this may be a read error. The chain has TRBV14 and TRBJ2-1, with 12 bases identical to TRBD2. The V gene's germline CDR1 is SGHDN and CDR2 FVKESK. CDR3 size: 19 residues. The CDR3: CASSKETSGGANSYNEQFF. The CDR3 DNA follows: TGTGCCAGCAGCAAAGAGACTAGCGGGGGTGCCAACTCCTACAATGAGCAGTTCTTC.

This clonotype has just a few counts. V and J are TRBV4-3 and TRBJ1-4; the D is unclear. The CDR3 length is 15 residues. Germline V gene data show CDR1 as LGHNA and CDR2 as YSLEER. Trimming removed 4 bases at V and 6 bases at J, with 15 bases between. Written as DNA, the CDR3 is TGCGCCAGCAGCCCGAAGAGATCGAGGGATGAAAAACTGTTTTTT. Amino acid sequence: CASSPKRSRDEKLFF.